This T cell receptor beta chain is from a study of CD8 T cells in Susac syndrome. The RNA, about 0.5 to 1 ug, was put through reverse transcription using random hexamers. TCRdb itself ran the immunoSEQ multiplex PCR reads through MiXCR, one entry per CDR3 protein. The data contain over 100,000 distinct CDR3 sequences, 96% of them seen just once; the ten biggest clones take up 0.12% to 0.15%. The CDR3 is 13 amino acids. Germline CDR1 reads SNHLY; CDR2 reads FYNNEI. The germline V and J ends were trimmed by 6 bases and 4 bases, with 9 bases remaining between them. The V and J genes are TRBV2 and TRBJ2-2; D is perhaps TRBD2 (6 bases). This clonotype was sampled from a human donor with Susac syndrome. The material sequenced was CD4+ T cells from PBMCs. The CDR3 bases are TGTGCCAGCAGGCGGGACGGCACCGGGGAGCTGTTTTTT. Translated, it gives CASRRDGTGELFF.